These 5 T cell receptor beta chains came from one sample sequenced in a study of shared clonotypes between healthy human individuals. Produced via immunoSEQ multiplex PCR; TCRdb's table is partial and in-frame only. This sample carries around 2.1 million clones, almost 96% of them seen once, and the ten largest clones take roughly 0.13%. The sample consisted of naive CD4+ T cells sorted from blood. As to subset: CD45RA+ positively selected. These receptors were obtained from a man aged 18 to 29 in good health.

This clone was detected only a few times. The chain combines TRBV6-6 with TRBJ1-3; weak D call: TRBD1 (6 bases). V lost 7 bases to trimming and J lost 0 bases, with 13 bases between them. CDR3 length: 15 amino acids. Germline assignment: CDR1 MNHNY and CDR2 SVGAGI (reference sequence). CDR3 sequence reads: CASIVNRVSGNTIYF. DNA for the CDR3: TGTGCCAGCATCGTAAACAGGGTCTCTGGAAACACCATATATTTT.

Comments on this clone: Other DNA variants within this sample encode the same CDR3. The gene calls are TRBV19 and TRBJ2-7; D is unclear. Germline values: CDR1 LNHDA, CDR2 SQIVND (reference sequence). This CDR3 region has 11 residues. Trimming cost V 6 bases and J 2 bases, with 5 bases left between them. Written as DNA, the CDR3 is TGTGCCAGTAGCAATACCTACGAGCAGTACTTC. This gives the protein CASSNTYEQYF.

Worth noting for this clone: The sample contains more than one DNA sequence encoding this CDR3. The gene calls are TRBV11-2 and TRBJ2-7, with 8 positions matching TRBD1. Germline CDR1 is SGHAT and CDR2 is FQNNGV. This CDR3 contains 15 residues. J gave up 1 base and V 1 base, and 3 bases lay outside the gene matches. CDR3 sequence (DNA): TGTGCCAGCAGCTTAGCCGGGACAGGTTCCTACGAGCAGTACTTC. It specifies CASSLAGTGSYEQYF.

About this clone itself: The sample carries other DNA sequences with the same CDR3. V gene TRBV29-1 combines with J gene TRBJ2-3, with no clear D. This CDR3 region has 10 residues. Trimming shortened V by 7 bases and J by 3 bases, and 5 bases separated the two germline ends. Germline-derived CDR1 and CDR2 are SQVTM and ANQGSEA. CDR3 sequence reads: CSARTDTQYF. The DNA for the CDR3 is TGCAGCGCGAGGACAGATACGCAGTATTTT.

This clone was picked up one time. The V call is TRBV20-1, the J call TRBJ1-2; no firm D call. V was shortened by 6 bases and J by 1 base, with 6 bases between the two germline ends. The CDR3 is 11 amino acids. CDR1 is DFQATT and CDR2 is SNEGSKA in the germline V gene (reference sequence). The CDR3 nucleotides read TGCAGTGCCTGGGATAACTATGGCTACACCTTC. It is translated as CSAWDNYGYTF.